This T cell receptor (beta chain) is from a study of control samples from healthy donors and cancer patients. The CDR3 contains 14 residues. The germline V gene encodes CDR1 MNHNY and CDR2 SVGAGI (reference sequence). V lost 8 bases and J 1 base, leaving 15 bases between the germline ends. Clones were read by immunoSEQ multiplex PCR, and TCRdb kept only the in-frame ones, dropping some. The profile covers about 80,000 clones, with roughly nine tenths appearing a single time and around 6% taken by the ten largest. This clonotype was obtained from a man aged 50-59 years in good health. This chain uses TRBV6-6 with TRBJ2-7; no firm D call. The material sequenced was blood. The CDR3 loop reads CASAVRAESYEQYF. The CDR3 bases are TGTGCCAGCGCTGTTCGGGCAGAGTCCTACGAGCAGTACTTC.